Listed below are T cell receptor beta chains from one sample, sequenced in a study of CD8 T cells in ankylosing spondylitis. TCRdb re-derived calls from the 5' RACE reads in MiXCR, one entry per CDR3 protein. Among 750,000 to 850,000 distinct CDR3 sequences listed, about an eighth were seen once. Sequencing was carried out using blood, either unsorted or a sorted T cell fraction (not recorded which). The receptors shown here come from a male donor with ankylosing spondylitis. Each CDR3 is given with its conserved first and last residue. A D gene is named only where the DNA matches it firmly. Some rows mark clone size as missing; the rest say once, few, many or name a class of expanded clone.

V	size	J	length	D	CDR3	DNA
TRBV12-3/TRBV12-4	NA	TRBJ1-2	15	TRBD1	CASSPRQGSFDGYTF	TGTGCCAGCAGCCCCCGACAGGGGTCGTTCGATGGCTACACCTTC
TRBV20-1	few	TRBJ2-1	14	NA	CSASRGLPYNEQFF	TGCAGTGCCTCACGGGGACTTCCCTACAATGAGCAGTTCTTC
TRBV28	few	TRBJ1-5	16	TRBD1	CASRGLLRVSNQPQHF	TGTGCCAGTAGGGGGCTATTGAGGGTTAGCAATCAGCCCCAGCATTTT
TRBV5-1	few	TRBJ1-1	13	NA	CASGGTVPTEAFF	TGCGCCAGCGGTGGCACCGTACCCACTGAAGCTTTCTTT
TRBV29-1	many	TRBJ2-5	12	TRBD1	CSGGQGQETQYF	TGCAGCGGGGGACAGGGCCAAGAGACCCAGTACTTC
TRBV12-3/TRBV12-4	NA	TRBJ1-2	12	NA	CASSKAAYGYTF	TGTGCCAGCAGTAAAGCGGCCTATGGCTACACCTTC
TRBV25-1	NA	TRBJ2-4	15	NA	CASSEYGTTKNIQYF	TGTGCCAGCAGTGAGTACGGGACGACCAAAAACATTCAGTACTTC
TRBV5-1	few	TRBJ2-7	15	NA	CASSPAGTDIYEQYF	TGCGCCAGCAGCCCAGCCGGGACGGATATCTACGAGCAGTACTTC
TRBV7-2	few	TRBJ1-5	15	NA	CASSFGVSFEMPQHF	TGTGCCAGCAGCTTTGGCGTGAGTTTTGAGATGCCCCAGCATTTT
TRBV29-1	many	TRBJ2-5	13	NA	CSVGRNLGETQYF	TGCAGCGTTGGAAGGAACCTTGGGGAGACCCAGTACTTC
TRBV24-1	NA	TRBJ2-3	14	NA	CATSGLGGPPQQYF	TGTGCCACCAGTGGACTTGGGGGACCCCCGCAACAGTATTTT
TRBV6-5	many	TRBJ2-6	18	NA	CASSYSSTGWSGANVLTF	TGTGCCAGCAGTTACTCTAGTACAGGGTGGTCTGGGGCCAACGTCCTGACTTTC
TRBV2	NA	TRBJ1-5	14	NA	CASSGEWGNQPQHF	TGTGCCAGCAGTGGGGAGTGGGGTAATCAGCCCCAGCATTTT
TRBV5-7	NA	TRBJ2-7	14	NA	CASSLKGESDEQYF	TGTGCCAGCAGCTTGAAGGGGGAGTCGGACGAGCAGTACTTC
TRBV5-1	few	TRBJ1-1	15	TRBD1	CASSIAPGQAAEAFF	TGCGCCAGCAGCATAGCTCCGGGACAGGCGGCTGAAGCTTTCTTT
TRBV5-6	NA	TRBJ1-1	13	NA	CASSRPRVIEAFF	TGTGCCAGCAGCCGCCCGAGAGTTATTGAAGCTTTCTTT
TRBV20-1	NA	TRBJ1-1	14	NA	CSAREYRTNTEAFF	TGCAGTGCTAGAGAGTACAGGACGAACACTGAAGCTTTCTTT
TRBV11-2	NA	TRBJ1-1	13	NA	CASSKQGPTEAFF	TGTGCCAGCAGCAAACAGGGTCCCACTGAAGCTTTCTTT
TRBV10-3	few	TRBJ2-1	14	TRBD2	CAISLGRSMNEQFF	TGTGCCATCAGTCTCGGGAGGTCCATGAATGAGCAGTTCTTC
TRBV6-1	NA	TRBJ2-3	14	NA	CASSPTVGTDTQYF	TGTGCCAGCAGCCCAACGGTGGGGACAGATACGCAGTATTTT
TRBV5-5	NA	TRBJ2-2	13	NA	CASSFNEIGELFF	TGTGCCAGCAGCTTTAACGAAATCGGGGAGCTGTTTTTT
TRBV7-9	many	TRBJ1-1	11	NA	CASSFFTEAFF	TGTGCCAGCAGCTTTTTCACTGAAGCTTTCTTT
TRBV18	NA	TRBJ1-5	14	NA	CASSSTSDNQPQHF	TGTGCCAGCTCATCGACAAGCGACAATCAGCCCCAGCATTTT
TRBV9	few	TRBJ2-6	17	NA	CASSVDFTGPGANVLTF	TGTGCCAGCAGCGTAGATTTTACGGGACCTGGGGCCAACGTCCTGACTTTC
TRBV9	many	TRBJ1-2	13	NA	CASSVGGSDGYTF	TGTGCCAGCAGCGTCGGGGGGAGTGATGGCTACACCTTC
TRBV20-1	few	TRBJ2-1	14	TRBD2	CSAKSSSGGAEQFF	TGCAGTGCTAAATCTTCTAGCGGGGGGGCGGAGCAGTTCTTC
TRBV12-3/TRBV12-4	few	TRBJ2-3	13	TRBD2	CASRLLAGDTQYF	TGTGCCAGCAGATTACTAGCGGGAGATACGCAGTATTTT
TRBV5-1	NA	TRBJ2-1	17	TRBD2	CASSAGFSGSSYNEQFF	TGCGCCAGCAGCGCTGGATTTAGCGGGAGCTCCTACAATGAGCAGTTCTTC
TRBV20-1	NA	TRBJ2-3	14	TRBD2	CSARDRTSGDTQYF	TGCAGTGCTAGAGATCGTACTAGCGGAGATACGCAGTATTTT
TRBV4-3	few	TRBJ2-3	15	NA	CASSQDMRGTDTQYF	TGCGCCAGCAGCCAAGATATGAGGGGCACAGATACGCAGTATTTT
TRBV15	few	TRBJ2-1	15	NA	CATSIRERSYNEQFF	TGTGCCACCAGCATCCGGGAGCGGTCCTACAATGAGCAGTTCTTC
TRBV18	many	TRBJ2-5	15	TRBD2	CASSPPGLARETQYF	TGTGCCAGCTCACCACCGGGACTAGCTAGGGAGACCCAGTACTTC
TRBV20-1	many	TRBJ2-3	16	TRBD2	CSARDPAGPTRDTQYF	TGCAGTGCTAGAGATCCAGCGGGACCCACTCGAGATACGCAGTATTTT
TRBV20-1	many	TRBJ2-4	11	NA	CSALRGDIQYF	TGCAGTGCTCTACGGGGAGACATTCAGTACTTC
TRBV7-2	few	TRBJ1-2	13	NA	CASSRDGRYGYTF	TGTGCCAGCAGCCGGGACGGGAGATATGGCTACACCTTC
TRBV5-1	many	TRBJ2-7	15	NA	CASSAGQSGSYEQYF	TGCGCCAGCAGCGCGGGACAGTCGGGCTCCTACGAGCAGTACTTC
TRBV20-1	few	TRBJ2-7	12	NA	CSATSGISEQYF	TGCAGCGCCACGAGTGGGATCAGCGAGCAGTACTTC
TRBV3-1	few	TRBJ2-1	16	TRBD2	CASSLTLAGGHCEQFF	TGTGCCAGCAGCCTCACCTTAGCGGGGGGGCATTGTGAGCAGTTCTTC
TRBV7-9	many	TRBJ1-1	11	NA	CASSPRLLAFF	TGTGCCAGCAGCCCCCGATTGTTGGCTTTCTTT
TRBV5-1	many	TRBJ2-7	14	TRBD2	CASSPGGPPYEQYF	TGCGCCAGCAGCCCGGGAGGACCCCCCTACGAGCAGTACTTC
TRBV6-5	NA	TRBJ1-4	16	TRBD1	CASSYSTGGDNEKLFF	TGTGCCAGCAGTTACAGCACAGGGGGTGATAATGAAAAACTGTTTTTT
TRBV4-1	NA	TRBJ2-1	17	NA	CASSQGRAHRSYNEQFF	TGCGCCAGCAGCCAAGGTAGAGCACACCGATCCTACAATGAGCAGTTCTTC
TRBV10-3	NA	TRBJ2-1	14	NA	CATKYWNEEGEQFF	TGTGCCACTAAATATTGGAATGAGGAAGGTGAGCAGTTCTTC
TRBV7-2	many	TRBJ2-7	13	NA	CASSLVPPYEQYF	TGTGCCAGCAGCTTAGTGCCCCCCTACGAGCAGTACTTC
TRBV20-1	NA	TRBJ2-7	12	TRBD1	CSATGQGDEQYF	TGCAGTGCTACCGGACAGGGAGACGAGCAGTACTTC
TRBV11-2	few	TRBJ1-2	13	NA	CASNPGNNYGYTF	TGTGCCAGCAATCCGGGGAATAACTATGGCTACACCTTC
TRBV29-1	many	TRBJ1-1	13	NA	CSVLLGRSPEAFF	TGCAGCGTCCTCCTGGGCAGGAGCCCTGAAGCTTTCTTT
TRBV7-2	many	TRBJ1-4	15	NA	CASSLGAGRDEKLFF	TGTGCCAGCAGCTTAGGTGCCGGTAGGGACGAAAAACTGTTTTTT